The present T cell receptor beta chain was sequenced within a study of T cell responses to AZD1222 COVID-19 vaccine. Trimming removed 3 bases from V and 8 bases from J; junction bases left unmatched: 6. The CDR3 spans 14 residues. From germline, CDR1 is SGHNT and CDR2 YYREEE (reference sequence). Assay: immunoSEQ multiplex PCR; the TCRdb copy retains only in-frame clones and omits some. The top ten hold 6% to 7.5% of the sample, which has some 130,000 clones, around nine tenths seen once. This clone was counted only a few times. Its cognate antigen is unknown. Study conclusions and caveats: The study found vaccine-associated CD4 TCRs spanning spike, dominant at 160-218 and 743-854. In a largely white British group with more females than males, clonal diversity was possibly underestimated. Once two AZD1222 doses were given, Spike-specific TCR breadth and depth went up.

The receptor comes from an adult in good health. The material was peripheral blood, obtained on day 0 of AZD1222 vaccination. V usage is TRBV5-4 and J usage is TRBJ2-1, with TRBD2 matching 9 bases. The CDR3 sequence is CASSSGTSRDEQFF. The DNA of the CDR3 is TGTGCCAGCAGCTCAGGGACTAGCCGAGATGAGCAGTTCTTC.